The 20 T cell receptor beta chains reported below all come from one sample, sequenced in a study of T cell repertoires in ileal Crohn's disease. The table came from immunoSEQ multiplex PCR; TCRdb's copy has only in-frame clones and leaves some out. The sample shows about 16,000 clones, around 88% of them seen only once. Sequencing was carried out using ileal tissue. The source of these receptors is an adult with Crohn's disease.

This clone turned up a few times. The chain links TRBV27 to TRBJ2-7, with 9 nucleotides matching TRBD1. Germline V CDR1 and CDR2: MNHEY, SMNVEV (reference sequence). V dropped 8 bases and J dropped 4; count of bases not matched to a gene: 6. This CDR3 spans 13 amino acids. DNA of the CDR3: TGTGCCAGCGCGGGACAGGGAATTTACGAGCAGTACTTC. Its protein is CASAGQGIYEQYF.

This chain uses TRBV6-6 with TRBJ1-2; D uncertain. The CDR3 contains 12 residues. V was cut by 4 bases and J by 4 bases, with 7 bases left in between. Germline V gene data show CDR1 as MNHNY and CDR2 as SVGAGI (reference sequence). The CDR3 sequence: CASSSHIYGYTF. CDR3 DNA sequence: TGTGCCAGCAGTTCTCACATCTATGGCTACACCTTC.

This sequence joins TRBV27 and TRBJ2-7; TRBD2 matches at 13 bases. Germline CDR1 MNHEY, CDR2 SMNVEV (reference sequence). This CDR3 has 17 residues. V gave up 6 bases and J gave up 2 bases; unmatched junction bases: 10. As DNA, the CDR3 is TGTGCCAGCAGAGGGACTAGCGGGGAGAGATGGACCTACGAGCAGTACTTC. Its translation: CASRGTSGERWTYEQYF.

The chain joins TRBV18 to TRBJ1-1; D not resolved. V lost 4 bases to trimming and J lost 1 base, with 19 bases between them. The CDR3 has 17 residues. From germline, CDR1 is KGHSH and CDR2 LQKENI. The CDR3 coding sequence is TGTGCCAGCTCACTCACCGGAGGAGGGCGGAGGAACACTGAAGCTTTCTTT. Translated, it gives CASSLTGGGRRNTEAFF.

The chain combines TRBV28 with TRBJ1-1, with D hard to call. The CDR3 spans 12 residues. Per the germline V gene, CDR1 is MDHEN and CDR2 is SYDVKM. V dropped 7 bases and J dropped 5 bases, with 11 bases sitting between them. The CDR3 loop is CASTSPGTEAFF. The DNA for the CDR3 is TGTGCCAGCACCTCCCCGGGGACTGAAGCTTTCTTT.

CDR3: CASSIDQSAGPQHF. CDR3 nucleotide sequence: TGTGCCAGTAGTATAGATCAGTCAGCAGGGCCCCAGCATTTT. The chain is built from TRBV19 and TRBJ1-5; D call uncertain. The CDR3 contains 14 residues. The ends were cut back, 0 bases at V and 9 bases at J, with 12 bases in the middle. CDR1 and CDR2 (germline): LNHDA, SQIVND (reference sequence).

The V gene is TRBV5-1, the J gene TRBJ2-7, with D hard to call. There are 14 residues in the CDR3. V shed 2 bases and J shed 0 bases, with 9 bases lying between them. CDR1 is SGHRS, CDR2 YFSETQ, per germline. The CDR3 sequence: CASSFRDFSYEQYF. The DNA of the CDR3 is TGCGCCAGCAGCTTTCGCGACTTCTCCTACGAGCAGTACTTC.

CDR3 sequence: CASSSRGGRGKDTQYF. The CDR3 DNA reads TGTGCCAGCAGTTCCAGAGGTGGGAGGGGAAAAGATACGCAGTATTTT. The chain joins TRBV6-6 to TRBJ2-3, with TRBD2 matching 7 bases. The CDR3 totals 16 residues. Germline assignment: CDR1 MNHNY and CDR2 SVGAGI (reference sequence). V dropped 4 bases and J dropped 5; count of bases not matched to a gene: 12.

The chain has TRBV29-1 and TRBJ1-2; D is uncertain. Trimming pared 4 bases from V and 4 bases from J, leaving 16 bases between. From germline, CDR1 is SQVTM and CDR2 ANQGSEA. CDR3 length: 14 residues. The CDR3 bases are TGCAGCGTTGTTCGTGACCCACTATTCTATGGCTACACCTTC. Translation: CSVVRDPLFYGYTF. Variable domain in full (rest from reference TRBV29-1 and TRBJ1-2): SAVISQKPSRDICQRGTSLTIQCQVDSQVTMMFWYRQQPGQSLTLIATANQGSEATYESGFVIDKFPISRPNLTFSTLTVSNMSPEDSSIYLCSVVRDPLFYGYTFGSGTRLTVV.

V is TRBV28 and J is TRBJ1-2, with 8 bases lining up with TRBD1. Trimming removed 10 bases from V and 6 bases from J; junction bases left unmatched: 13. Germline CDR1 and CDR2: MDHEN and SYDVKM. The CDR3 has 14 amino acids. CDR3 coding DNA: TGTGCCATCAGCGCCGGGGACAGGTCGAATGGCTACACCTTC. Amino acids: CAISAGDRSNGYTF.

The V gene is TRBV10-2, the J gene TRBJ1-2; possible D gene TRBD1, 5 bases. V gave up 3 bases and J gave up 2 bases, with 7 bases separating them. CDR1 is WSHSY and CDR2 is SAAADI in the germline V gene. The CDR3 totals 13 residues. The CDR3 reads CASSEQANYGYTF. For the CDR3, the DNA is TGCGCCAGCAGTGAACAGGCCAACTATGGCTACACCTTC.

This rearrangement joins TRBV19 to TRBJ2-5; possibly TRBD1 for D (6 bases). Germline CDR1 reads LNHDA; CDR2 reads SQIVND (reference sequence). V was clipped by 5 bases and J by 7 bases, with 14 bases between them. The CDR3 length is 13 residues. The CDR3 here is CASSWTEPRTQYF. CDR3 bases: TGTGCCAGTAGTTGGACAGAGCCCAGGACCCAGTACTTC.

This chain uses TRBV11-2 with TRBJ2-1; D gene uncertain. CDR1 SGHAT and CDR2 FQNNGV come from the germline V gene. Trimming cost V 0 bases and J 4 bases, with 7 bases left between them. This CDR3 is 14 amino acids long. The CDR3 loop is CASSLDYSYNEQFF. CDR3 sequence (DNA): TGTGCCAGCAGCTTAGATTACAGTTACAATGAGCAGTTCTTC.

With regard to this clone: The same CDR3 can be traced to other DNA sequences in this sample. The rearrangement links TRBV27 to TRBJ1-3; 7 nucleotides line up with TRBD1. J was trimmed by 2 bases and V by 3 bases; bases with no gene match: 7. CDR1 and CDR2 from the germline V gene are MNHEY and SMNVEV (reference sequence). CDR3 length equals 16 residues. The CDR3 protein is CASSLTGTGAGNTIYF. CDR3 nucleotide sequence: TGTGCCAGCAGTTTGACAGGGACGGGGGCTGGAAACACCATATATTTT.

The J gene is TRBJ2-7, the V gene TRBV7-3, with D possibly being TRBD1 (5 bases). There are 12 residues in the CDR3. Germline V CDR1 and CDR2: SGHTA, FQGTGA. Trimming removed 5 bases at V and 9 bases at J, with 14 bases between. CDR3 nucleotides: TGTGCCAGCAGCCCCCGTCTGGGGCCGCAGTACTTC. This translates into CASSPRLGPQYF.

CDR3 residues: CASSPRQGQETQYF. CDR3 nucleotides: TGTGCCAGCTCACCACGGCAGGGCCAAGAGACCCAGTACTTC. This chain uses TRBV18 with TRBJ2-5; TRBD1 might be the D (5 bases). The CDR3 length is 14 residues. Trimming took off 1 base at V and 1 base at J, with 7 bases between the two ends. Per germline, CDR1 KGHSH and CDR2 LQKENI.

The CDR3 nucleotides are TGCGCCAGCAGCACCGGACTACTAGCGGGGGCTGTAAACGAGCAGTACTTC. It yields the protein CASSTGLLAGAVNEQYF. The chain combines TRBV5-1 with TRBJ2-7; 11 nucleotides line up with TRBD2. V shed 4 bases and J 5 bases; nucleotides not matched to a gene: 14. Germline CDR1 is SGHRS and CDR2 is YFSETQ. The CDR3 loop spans 17 amino acids.

The chain couples TRBV30 to TRBJ1-1; maybe TRBD1 (5 bases). The CDR3 runs to 15 residues. Between the trimmed V and J ends, which lost 3 bases and 5 bases, there was a span of 19 bases. From germline, CDR1 is GTSNPN and CDR2 SVGIG (reference sequence). CDR3 loop: CAWRSVWGEVTEAFF. CDR3 nucleotides: TGTGCCTGGAGGTCGGTTTGGGGGGAAGTAACTGAAGCTTTCTTT. Combining the CDR3 with reference TRBV30 and TRBJ1-1 gives the whole variable domain SQTIHQWPATLVQPVGSPLSLECTVEGTSNPNLYWYRQAAGRGLQLLFYSVGIGQISSEVPQNLSASRPQDRQFILSSKKLLLSDSGFYLCAWRSVWGEVTEAFFGQGTRLTVV.

The rearrangement links TRBV11-2 to TRBJ1-2; D gene uncertain. CDR3 length: 13 amino acids. V shed 2 bases and J shed 4 bases, with 8 bases lying between them. CDR1 is SGHAT, CDR2 FQNNGV, per germline. The CDR3, as DNA: TGTGCCAGCAGCTTACCGGGTTCCTATGGCTACACCTTC. This codes for CASSLPGSYGYTF.

The chain joins TRBV9 to TRBJ1-3, with D hard to call. In germline, CDR1 is SGDLS, CDR2 YYNGEE. CDR3 size: 15 residues. V was clipped by 0 bases and J by 0 bases, with 7 bases between them. The CDR3 DNA sequence: TGTGCCAGCAGCGTAGCTACGTCCTCTGGAAACACCATATATTTT. Amino acid sequence: CASSVATSSGNTIYF.